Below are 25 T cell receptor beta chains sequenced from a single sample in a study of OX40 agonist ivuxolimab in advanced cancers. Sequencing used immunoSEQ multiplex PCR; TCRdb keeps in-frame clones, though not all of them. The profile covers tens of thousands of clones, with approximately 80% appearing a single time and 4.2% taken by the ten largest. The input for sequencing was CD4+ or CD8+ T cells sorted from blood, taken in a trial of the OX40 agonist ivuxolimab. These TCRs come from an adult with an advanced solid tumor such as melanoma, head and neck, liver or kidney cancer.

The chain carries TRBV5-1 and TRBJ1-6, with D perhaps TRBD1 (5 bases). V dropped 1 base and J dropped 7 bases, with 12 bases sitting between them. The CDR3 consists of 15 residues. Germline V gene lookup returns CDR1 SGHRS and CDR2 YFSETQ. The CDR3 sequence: CASSLTGTGNSPLHF. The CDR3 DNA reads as TGCGCCAGCAGCTTGACCGGGACCGGCAATTCACCCCTCCACTTT.

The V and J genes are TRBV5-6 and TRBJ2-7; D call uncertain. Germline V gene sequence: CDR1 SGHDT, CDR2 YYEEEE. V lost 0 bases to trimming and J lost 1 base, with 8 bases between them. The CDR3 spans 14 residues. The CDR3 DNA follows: TGTGCCAGCAGCTTGGGACGGAGTTCCTACGAGCAGTACTTC. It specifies CASSLGRSSYEQYF.

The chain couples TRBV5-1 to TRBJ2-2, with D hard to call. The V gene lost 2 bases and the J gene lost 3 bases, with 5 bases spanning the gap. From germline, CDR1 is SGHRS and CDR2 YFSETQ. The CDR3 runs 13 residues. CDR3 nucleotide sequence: TGCGCCAGCAGCTTAGAGGACACCGGGGAGCTGTTTTTT. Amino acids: CASSLEDTGELFF.

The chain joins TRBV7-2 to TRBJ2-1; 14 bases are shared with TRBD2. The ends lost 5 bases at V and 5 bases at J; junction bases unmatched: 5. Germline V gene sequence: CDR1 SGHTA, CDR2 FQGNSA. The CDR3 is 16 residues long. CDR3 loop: CASSPRLAGGHNEQFF. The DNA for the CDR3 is TGTGCCAGCAGCCCGAGACTAGCGGGAGGGCACAATGAGCAGTTCTTC.

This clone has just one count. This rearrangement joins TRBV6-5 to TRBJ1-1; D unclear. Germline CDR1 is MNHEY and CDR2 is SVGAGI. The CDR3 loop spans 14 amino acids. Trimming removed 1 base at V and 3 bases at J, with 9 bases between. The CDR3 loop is CASSYWKGDTEAFF. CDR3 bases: TGTGCCAGCAGTTACTGGAAGGGTGACACTGAAGCTTTCTTT.

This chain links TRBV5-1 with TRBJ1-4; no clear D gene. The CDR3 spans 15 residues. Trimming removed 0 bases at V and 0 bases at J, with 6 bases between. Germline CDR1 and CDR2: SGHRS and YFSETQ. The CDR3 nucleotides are TGCGCCAGCAGCTTGGCCGGGGCAACTAATGAAAAACTGTTTTTT. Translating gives CASSLAGATNEKLFF.

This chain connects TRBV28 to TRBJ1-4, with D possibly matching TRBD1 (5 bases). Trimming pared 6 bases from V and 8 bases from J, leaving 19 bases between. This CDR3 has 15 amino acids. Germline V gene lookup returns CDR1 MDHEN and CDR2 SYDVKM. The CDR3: CASRRPGRPGEKLFF. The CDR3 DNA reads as TGTGCCAGCAGAAGGCCGGGACGCCCGGGCGAAAAACTGTTTTTT.

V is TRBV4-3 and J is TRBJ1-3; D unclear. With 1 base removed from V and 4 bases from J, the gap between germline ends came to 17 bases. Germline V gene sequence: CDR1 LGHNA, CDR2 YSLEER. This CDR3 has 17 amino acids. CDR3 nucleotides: TGCGCCAGCAGCCAAGTAGTTTCAGGAAATGTGGGAAACACCATATATTTT. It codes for CASSQVVSGNVGNTIYF.

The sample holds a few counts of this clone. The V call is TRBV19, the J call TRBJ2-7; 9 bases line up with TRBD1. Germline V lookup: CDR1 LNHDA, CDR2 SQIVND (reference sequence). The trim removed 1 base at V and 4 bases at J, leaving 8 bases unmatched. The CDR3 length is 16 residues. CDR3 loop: CASSIGAGQGRYEQYF. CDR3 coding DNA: TGTGCCAGTAGTATAGGGGCAGGACAGGGGAGGTACGAGCAGTACTTC.

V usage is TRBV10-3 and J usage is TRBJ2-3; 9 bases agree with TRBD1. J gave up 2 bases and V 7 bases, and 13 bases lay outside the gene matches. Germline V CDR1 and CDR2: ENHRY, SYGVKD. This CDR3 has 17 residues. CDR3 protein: CAINTATGGTPTDTQYF. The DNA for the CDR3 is TGTGCCATCAATACCGCGACAGGGGGGACTCCCACAGATACGCAGTATTTT.

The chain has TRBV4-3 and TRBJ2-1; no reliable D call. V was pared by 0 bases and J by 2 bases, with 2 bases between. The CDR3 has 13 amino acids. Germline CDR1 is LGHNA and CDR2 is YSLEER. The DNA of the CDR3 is TGCGCCAGCAGCCAAGAACCCTACAATGAGCAGTTCTTC. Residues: CASSQEPYNEQFF.

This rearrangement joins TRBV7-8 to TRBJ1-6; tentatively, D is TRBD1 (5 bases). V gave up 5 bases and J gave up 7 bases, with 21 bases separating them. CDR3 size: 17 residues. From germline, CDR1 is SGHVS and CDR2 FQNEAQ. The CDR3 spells CASSLPYLGEGNSPLHF. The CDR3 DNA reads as TGTGCCAGCAGCCTCCCTTATTTGGGGGAGGGGAATTCACCCCTCCACTTT.

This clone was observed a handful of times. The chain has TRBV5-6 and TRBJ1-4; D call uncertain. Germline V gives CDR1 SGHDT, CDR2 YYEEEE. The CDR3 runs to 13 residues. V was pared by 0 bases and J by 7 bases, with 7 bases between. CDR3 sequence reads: CASSLVRREKLFF. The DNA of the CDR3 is TGTGCCAGCAGCTTGGTCCGCCGTGAAAAACTGTTTTTT.

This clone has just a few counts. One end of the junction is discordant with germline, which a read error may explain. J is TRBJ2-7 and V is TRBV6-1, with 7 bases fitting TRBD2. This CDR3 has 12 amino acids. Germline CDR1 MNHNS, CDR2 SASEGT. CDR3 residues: CASNEREGEQYF. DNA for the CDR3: TGTGCCAGCAATGAAAGGGAGGGGGAGCAGTACTTC.

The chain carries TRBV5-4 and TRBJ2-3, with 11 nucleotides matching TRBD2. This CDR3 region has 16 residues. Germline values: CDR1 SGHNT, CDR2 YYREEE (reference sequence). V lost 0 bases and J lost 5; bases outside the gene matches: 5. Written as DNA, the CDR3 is TGTGCCAGCAGCTTGGTCTTAGCGGGAGGGCAAGATACGCAGTATTTT. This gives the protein CASSLVLAGGQDTQYF.

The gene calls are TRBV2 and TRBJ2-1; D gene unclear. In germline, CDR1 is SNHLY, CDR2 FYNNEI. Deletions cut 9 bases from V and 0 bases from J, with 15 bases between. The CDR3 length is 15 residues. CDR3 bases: TGTGCCAGTGGTGGGCTTTCGAGCTCCTACAATGAGCAGTTCTTC. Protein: CASGGLSSSYNEQFF.

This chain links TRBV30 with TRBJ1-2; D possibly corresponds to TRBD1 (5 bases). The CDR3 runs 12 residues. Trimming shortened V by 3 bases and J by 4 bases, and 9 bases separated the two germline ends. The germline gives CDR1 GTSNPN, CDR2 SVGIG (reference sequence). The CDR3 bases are TGTGCCTGGAGCCCTCAGGGCTATGGCTACACCTTC. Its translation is CAWSPQGYGYTF.

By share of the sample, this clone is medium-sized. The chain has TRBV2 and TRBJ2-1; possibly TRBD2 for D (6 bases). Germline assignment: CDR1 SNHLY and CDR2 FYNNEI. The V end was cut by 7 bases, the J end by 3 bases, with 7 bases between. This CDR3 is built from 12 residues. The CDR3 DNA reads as TGTGCCAGCACTAGCGACTACAATGAGCAGTTCTTC. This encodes CASTSDYNEQFF.

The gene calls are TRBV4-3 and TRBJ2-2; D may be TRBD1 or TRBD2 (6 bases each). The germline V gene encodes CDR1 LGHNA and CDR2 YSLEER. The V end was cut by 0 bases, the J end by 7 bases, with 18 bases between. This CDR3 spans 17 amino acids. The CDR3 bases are TGCGCCAGCAGCCAAGATCTGCCAACTAGCAGGGGCGGGGAGCTGTTTTTT. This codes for CASSQDLPTSRGGELFF.

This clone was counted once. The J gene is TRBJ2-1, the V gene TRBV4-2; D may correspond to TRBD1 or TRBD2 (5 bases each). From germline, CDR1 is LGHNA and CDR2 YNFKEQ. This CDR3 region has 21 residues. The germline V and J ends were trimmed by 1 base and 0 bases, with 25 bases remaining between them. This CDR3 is CASSQALQRRGVETSYNEQFF. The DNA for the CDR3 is TGTGCCAGCAGCCAAGCCCTCCAGCGGAGAGGGGTCGAGACCTCCTACAATGAGCAGTTCTTC.

The DNA for the CDR3 is TGTGCCAGCAGCTACAAATCTACGAACACCGGGGAGCTGTTTTTT. Protein product: CASSYKSTNTGELFF. The chain has TRBV7-9 and TRBJ2-2; D unresolved. V was cut by 4 bases and J by 0 bases, with 9 bases left in between. Germline V gives CDR1 SEHNR, CDR2 FQNEAQ (reference sequence). The CDR3 has 15 amino acids.

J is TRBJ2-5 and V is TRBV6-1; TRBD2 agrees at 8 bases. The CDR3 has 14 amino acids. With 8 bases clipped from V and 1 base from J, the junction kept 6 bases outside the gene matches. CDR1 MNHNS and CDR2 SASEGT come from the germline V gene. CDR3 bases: TGTGCCAGCGCGGGGGGAAGAACCCAAGAGACCCAGTACTTC. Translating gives CASAGGRTQETQYF.

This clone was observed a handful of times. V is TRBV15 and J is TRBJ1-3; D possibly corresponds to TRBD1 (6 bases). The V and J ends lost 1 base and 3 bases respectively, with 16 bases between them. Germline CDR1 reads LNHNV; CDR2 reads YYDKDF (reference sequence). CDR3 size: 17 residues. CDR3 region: CATSRGPTGTSGNTIYF. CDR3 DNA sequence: TGTGCCACCAGCAGAGGCCCGACAGGAACGAGTGGAAACACCATATATTTT.

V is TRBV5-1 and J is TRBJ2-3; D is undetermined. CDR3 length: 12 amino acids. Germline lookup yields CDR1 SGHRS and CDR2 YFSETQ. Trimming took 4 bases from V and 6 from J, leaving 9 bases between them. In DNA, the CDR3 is TGCGCCAGCAGCCGGTCCACGGATACGCAGTATTTT. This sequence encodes CASSRSTDTQYF.

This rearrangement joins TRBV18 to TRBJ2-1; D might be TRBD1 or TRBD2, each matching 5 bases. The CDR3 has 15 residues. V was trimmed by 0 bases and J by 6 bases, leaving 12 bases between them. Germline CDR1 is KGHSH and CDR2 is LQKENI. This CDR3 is CASSPPFEGLNEQFF. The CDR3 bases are TGTGCCAGCTCACCACCCTTTGAGGGGCTCAATGAGCAGTTCTTC.